The 3 T cell receptor beta chains presented below share a single source sample, sequenced in a study of cytomegalovirus exposure and HLA in healthy donors. Use of 60 Vbeta and 13 Jbeta primers characterized the PCR. The protocol was immunoSEQ multiplex PCR, while the TCRdb copy is restricted to in-frame clones and leaves out a portion. This table has more than 75,000 clones, 75% to 85% appearing once. Sequencing input: PBMCs. The source is a woman aged 35 to 49 in good health and CMV-seropositive.

This rearrangement joins TRBV5-6 to TRBJ2-7; 11 nucleotides agree with TRBD1. CDR3 length: 15 amino acids. Germline lookup yields CDR1 SGHDT and CDR2 YYEEEE. V dropped 4 bases and J dropped 3; count of bases not matched to a gene: 6. This chain's CDR3 is CASSGDRGAVYEQYF. The CDR3 DNA reads as TGTGCCAGCAGCGGGGACAGGGGGGCCGTCTACGAGCAGTACTTC.

The rearrangement joins TRBV5-1 to TRBJ2-5; possible D gene TRBD2, 5 bases. Trimming left V 1 base short and J 11 bases short, with 18 bases between. Germline loops: CDR1 SGHRS, CDR2 YFSETQ. This CDR3 is built from 14 residues. The CDR3 bases are TGCGCCAGCAGCTTGCACGGGAATGGTGGGGAGCAGTACTTC. It is translated as CASSLHGNGGEQYF.

The rearrangement links TRBV20-1 to TRBJ2-7; D perhaps matches TRBD2 (5 bases). V gave up 3 bases and J gave up 6 bases, with 9 bases separating them. The CDR3 totals 11 residues. CDR1 is DFQATT and CDR2 is SNEGSKA in the germline V gene (reference sequence). CDR3 amino acids: CSARRVGEQYF. The CDR3 nucleotides read TGCAGTGCTAGGCGGGTAGGCGAGCAGTACTTC.